This T cell receptor (beta chain) was identified in a study of blood T cell repertoires in COVID-19. Background on the study: Whether acute or convalescent, the COVID-19 samples came from the United States, Italy and Spain.

TCRdb's table, derived via immunoSEQ multiplex PCR, lists solely in-frame clones and lacks some. Among 160,000 or so clones, over 70% were seen once, and the ten largest hold more than 3%. Germline loops: CDR1 MNHEY, CDR2 SVGAGI. The CDR3 totals 13 residues. V was pared by 6 bases and J by 2 bases, with 10 bases between. This receptor was identified in a woman aged 60 to 75 who had recovered from COVID-19. The source material was PBMCs or T cells enriched from blood (not recorded which). The V and J genes are TRBV6-5 and TRBJ1-2; the D gene is possibly TRBD1 (6 bases). The CDR3, as DNA: TGTGCCAGCAGGCCTCAGGGGAACTATGGCTACACCTTC. This translates into CASRPQGNYGYTF.